The present TCR beta chain was sequenced within a study of shared clonotypes between healthy human individuals. Broader study findings: Clonotype sharing among the donors was expected to vary with sequencing depth.

This clone was seen once. The antigen is undetermined. The authors loaded 150 to 250 ng DNA, about 30,000 T cell genomes, into sorted-subset replicate PCRs. The assay was immunoSEQ multiplex PCR, and TCRdb's table has in-frame clones only and misses some. The sample has hundreds of thousands of clones, 90% to 97% seen once. The length of the CDR3 is 18 residues. Germline CDR1 MNHEY, CDR2 SMNVEV (reference sequence). The trim removed 5 bases at V and 7 bases at J, leaving 20 bases unmatched. Input material: naive CD4+ T cells sorted from blood. This sample's subset: CD45RA+ positively selected. The rearrangement joins TRBV27 to TRBJ2-3, with TRBD1 matching over 8 bases. The clonotype was recovered from a woman aged 30 to 39 in good health. The CDR3 DNA sequence: TGTGCCAGCAGTGGGGGAAGGACCCGGGACAGGATTTTGAATACGCAGTATTTT. Its protein is CASSGGRTRDRILNTQYF.